These T cell receptor beta chains were read from a single sample in a study of immune aging and cytomegalovirus after organ transplant. A single record per CDR3 protein comes from TCRdb applying MiXCR to the single-cell sequencing reads. The sample lists about 21,000 distinct CDR3 sequences, more than 35% occurring once. These receptors' antigens are unknown. Material: CMV peptide-activated CD4+ and CD8+ T cells sorted from blood, obtained at five time points, pooled. The receptors shown here come from a female donor who had a heart transplant and CMV viremia. The CDR3 runs from the conserved cysteine through the conserved F or W. Each record gives: V gene, D gene, clone size, J gene, CDR3 protein, CDR3 DNA. The D gene is left open where the match is weak. The size of a clone is reported for some rows only, either as once, few or many, or as a class for expanded clones.

V: TRBV12-3/TRBV12-4
D: NA
size: NA
J: TRBJ1-5
CDR3: CASRGQDTSNQPQHF
DNA: TGTGCCAGCAGGGGTCAGGACACCAGCAATCAGCCCCAGCATTTT

V: TRBV11-3
D: NA
size: many
J: TRBJ1-3
CDR3: CASSPRVGSGNTIYF
DNA: TGTGCCAGCAGCCCGCGTGTGGGCTCTGGAAACACCATATATTTT

V: TRBV5-6
D: NA
size: NA
J: TRBJ1-3
CDR3: CASRSGVSGNTIYF
DNA: TGTGCCAGCAGGTCAGGAGTCTCTGGAAACACCATATATTTT

V: TRBV24-1
D: NA
size: NA
J: TRBJ2-5
CDR3: CATSDLQGARETQYF
DNA: TGTGCCACCAGTGATTTGCAAGGAGCGAGAGAGACCCAGTACTTC

V: TRBV29-1
D: NA
size: NA
J: TRBJ1-1
CDR3: CSVERQVNTEAFF
DNA: TGCAGCGTTGAAAGGCAGGTGAACACTGAAGCTTTCTTT

V: TRBV5-1
D: NA
size: many
J: TRBJ2-3
CDR3: CASSLSTDTQYF
DNA: TGCGCCAGCAGCTTAAGCACAGATACGCAGTATTTT

V: TRBV7-3
D: NA
size: NA
J: TRBJ2-1
CDR3: CASSLGGKRTGYNEQFF
DNA: TGTGCCAGCAGCTTAGGGGGGAAGAGGACTGGGTACAATGAGCAGTTCTTC

V: TRBV27
D: NA
size: NA
J: TRBJ2-3
CDR3: CASTPGVTSTDTQYF
DNA: TGTGCCAGCACCCCCGGGGTAACTAGCACAGATACGCAGTATTTT

V: TRBV3-1
D: NA
size: many
J: TRBJ1-2
CDR3: CASSQAAGTYGYTF
DNA: TGTGCCAGCAGCCAAGCAGCAGGGACCTATGGCTACACCTTC

V: TRBV6-1
D: NA
size: NA
J: TRBJ2-4
CDR3: CAGSELNIQYF
DNA: TGTGCCGGCAGTGAATTGAACATTCAGTACTTC

V: TRBV19
D: NA
size: NA
J: TRBJ1-1
CDR3: CASSMSANTEAFF
DNA: TGTGCCAGTAGCATGTCCGCGAACACTGAAGCTTTCTTT

V: TRBV5-6
D: NA
size: many
J: TRBJ2-7
CDR3: CASSLLEPPYEQYF
DNA: TGTGCCAGCAGCTTGTTGGAGCCACCCTACGAGCAGTACTTC

V: TRBV27
D: TRBD2
size: many
J: TRBJ2-1
CDR3: CASSFYGRAGEQFF
DNA: TGTGCCAGCAGTTTCTACGGGAGGGCCGGGGAGCAGTTCTTC

V: TRBV4-3
D: TRBD2
size: NA
J: TRBJ2-3
CDR3: CASSLSPSSGDTQYF
DNA: TGCGCCAGCAGCCTAAGCCCCTCTAGCGGTGATACGCAGTATTTT

V: TRBV4-2
D: NA
size: medium-sized
J: TRBJ2-3
CDR3: CASSHGAGAIF
DNA: TGTGCCAGCAGCCATGGGGCCGGGGCAATTTTT

V: TRBV20-1
D: TRBD1
size: NA
J: TRBJ1-6
CDR3: CSARAPREGANSPLHF
DNA: TGCAGTGCCAGGGCCCCCCGAGAGGGGGCTAATTCACCCCTCCACTTT

V: TRBV5-1
D: TRBD1
size: few
J: TRBJ1-3
CDR3: CASSPGQDANTIYF
DNA: TGCGCCAGCAGCCCCGGACAGGACGCTAACACCATATATTTT

V: TRBV6-1
D: NA
size: NA
J: TRBJ2-2
CDR3: CASSRNRAGDGELFF
DNA: TGTGCCAGCAGCCGTAACAGGGCGGGTGACGGGGAGCTGTTTTTT

V: TRBV7-8
D: NA
size: NA
J: TRBJ2-3
CDR3: CASGRAGMTDTQYF
DNA: TGTGCCAGCGGCCGGGCAGGGATGACAGATACGCAGTATTTT

V: TRBV6-6
D: NA
size: few
J: TRBJ2-5
CDR3: CASSSPVSPQETQYF
DNA: TGTGCCAGCAGTTCCCCGGTCTCTCCACAAGAGACCCAGTACTTC

V: TRBV28
D: NA
size: many
J: TRBJ1-5
CDR3: CASSTPTANQPQHF
DNA: TGTGCCAGCAGTACCCCAACAGCTAATCAGCCCCAGCATTTT

V: TRBV2
D: TRBD2
size: many
J: TRBJ2-5
CDR3: CASNSGRGETQYF
DNA: TGTGCCAGCAATAGCGGGAGGGGAGAGACCCAGTACTTC

V: TRBV24-1
D: TRBD1
size: few
J: TRBJ2-2
CDR3: CATSELPGQGKTGELFF
DNA: TGTGCCACCAGTGAGCTCCCGGGACAGGGGAAAACCGGGGAGCTGTTTTTT

V: TRBV25-1
D: TRBD1
size: many
J: TRBJ1-6
CDR3: CASTGGAMGNNSPLHF
DNA: TGTGCCAGCACAGGGGGCGCGATGGGGAATAATTCACCCCTCCACTTT

V: TRBV7-2
D: NA
size: few
J: TRBJ2-7
CDR3: CASSLAGGLFYEQYF
DNA: TGTGCCAGCAGCTTAGCGGGGGGGCTTTTCTACGAGCAGTACTTC

V: TRBV5-5
D: NA
size: NA
J: TRBJ2-7
CDR3: CASSWKPRGSEYEQYF
DNA: TGTGCCAGCAGTTGGAAACCAAGGGGGTCGGAGTACGAGCAGTACTTC

V: TRBV6-1
D: NA
size: few
J: TRBJ2-3
CDR3: CASSGGSTQYF
DNA: TGTGCCAGCAGTGGGGGGAGTACGCAGTATTTT

V: TRBV7-8
D: TRBD1
size: few
J: TRBJ2-5
CDR3: CASSFQPGQGKETQYF
DNA: TGTGCCAGCAGCTTCCAACCGGGACAGGGAAAAGAGACCCAGTACTTC

V: TRBV5-4
D: NA
size: few
J: TRBJ2-3
CDR3: CASSLQSQGGDTQYF
DNA: TGTGCCAGCAGCTTGCAGTCGCAGGGGGGAGATACGCAGTATTTT

V: TRBV5-1
D: TRBD1
size: few
J: TRBJ1-2
CDR3: CASSLDDRVPGYTF
DNA: TGCGCCAGCAGCTTGGACGACAGGGTTCCAGGCTACACCTTC

V: TRBV2
D: NA
size: many
J: TRBJ1-4
CDR3: CASSELDEKLFF
DNA: TGTGCCAGCAGTGAACTGGATGAAAAACTGTTTTTT

V: TRBV12-5
D: NA
size: few
J: TRBJ1-5
CDR3: CASGSGQGQPQHF
DNA: TGTGCTAGTGGTAGCGGGCAGGGTCAGCCCCAGCATTTT

V: TRBV3-1
D: NA
size: NA
J: TRBJ1-1
CDR3: CASSQVGGTGAFF
DNA: TGTGCCAGCAGCCAAGTGGGGGGGACTGGGGCTTTCTTT

V: TRBV2
D: TRBD1
size: NA
J: TRBJ1-4
CDR3: CASSDRGRDYEKLFF
DNA: TGTGCCAGCAGCGACAGGGGGCGCGATTATGAAAAACTGTTTTTT

V: TRBV2
D: TRBD2
size: once
J: TRBJ2-5
CDR3: CATARGGGETQYF
DNA: TGTGCCACCGCACGGGGGGGCGGGGAGACCCAGTACTTC

V: TRBV28
D: TRBD1
size: NA
J: TRBJ2-7
CDR3: CASSPPDRAGEQYF
DNA: TGTGCCAGCAGTCCACCGGACAGGGCGGGCGAGCAGTACTTC

V: TRBV6-2/TRBV6-3
D: NA
size: NA
J: TRBJ1-1
CDR3: CASSYSNTEAFF
DNA: TGTGCCAGCAGTTACTCTAACACTGAAGCTTTCTTT

V: TRBV7-2
D: NA
size: few
J: TRBJ2-4
CDR3: CASSLVFFGGLAKNIQYF
DNA: TGTGCCAGCAGCTTAGTATTTTTTGGGGGACTAGCCAAAAACATTCAGTACTTC

V: TRBV11-1
D: NA
size: few
J: TRBJ2-1
CDR3: CASSYHAEQFF
DNA: TGTGCCAGCAGCTACCATGCTGAGCAGTTCTTC

V: TRBV7-2
D: NA
size: medium-sized
J: TRBJ2-1
CDR3: CASSLVGGSYNEQFF
DNA: TGTGCCAGCAGCTTAGTCGGGGGCTCCTACAATGAGCAGTTCTTC

V: TRBV5-5
D: NA
size: many
J: TRBJ2-3
CDR3: CASSPRLNSDTQYF
DNA: TGTGCCAGCAGCCCTCGACTGAACTCAGATACGCAGTATTTT

V: TRBV3-1
D: TRBD1
size: NA
J: TRBJ1-2
CDR3: CAGSQGGSAGGYAF
DNA: TGTGCCGGCAGCCAAGGGGGCTCGGCAGGTGGCTACGCCTTC

V: TRBV24-1
D: NA
size: medium-sized
J: TRBJ2-3
CDR3: CATGKADTTDTQYF
DNA: TGTGCCACTGGAAAAGCGGATACCACAGATACGCAGTATTTT

V: TRBV5-6
D: TRBD1
size: NA
J: TRBJ2-3
CDR3: CVSGPRDRGPDTQYF
DNA: TGTGTCAGCGGCCCGCGGGACAGGGGACCAGATACGCAGTATTTT

V: TRBV20-1
D: NA
size: medium-sized
J: TRBJ2-3
CDR3: CSARPPSTDTQYF
DNA: TGCAGTGCTAGACCCCCCTCCACAGATACGCAGTATTTT

V: TRBV27
D: NA
size: NA
J: TRBJ2-1
CDR3: CASGPTGLRCEQFF
DNA: TGTGCCAGCGGCCCGACGGGACTTCGCTGTGAGCAGTTCTTC

V: TRBV5-1
D: TRBD1
size: NA
J: TRBJ1-6
CDR3: CASSPGAGQGAPPLHF
DNA: TGCGCCAGCAGCCCGGGGGCGGGACAGGGCGCTCCACCCCTCCACTTT

V: TRBV5-1
D: TRBD1
size: once
J: TRBJ1-1
CDR3: CASSGGQGHTEAFF
DNA: TGCGCCAGCAGCGGGGGACAGGGGCACACTGAAGCTTTCTTT

V: TRBV7-8
D: NA
size: few
J: TRBJ2-1
CDR3: CASSRTIYNEQFF
DNA: TGTGCCAGCAGCCGGACTATCTACAATGAGCAGTTCTTC

V: TRBV20-1
D: NA
size: NA
J: TRBJ2-7
CDR3: CSARGTASYEQYF
DNA: TGCAGTGCTAGAGGGACAGCCTCCTACGAGCAGTACTTC

V: TRBV6-5
D: NA
size: NA
J: TRBJ1-1
CDR3: CAGGYGQGTEAFF
DNA: TGTGCCGGCGGTTACGGGCAGGGCACTGAAGCCTTCTTT